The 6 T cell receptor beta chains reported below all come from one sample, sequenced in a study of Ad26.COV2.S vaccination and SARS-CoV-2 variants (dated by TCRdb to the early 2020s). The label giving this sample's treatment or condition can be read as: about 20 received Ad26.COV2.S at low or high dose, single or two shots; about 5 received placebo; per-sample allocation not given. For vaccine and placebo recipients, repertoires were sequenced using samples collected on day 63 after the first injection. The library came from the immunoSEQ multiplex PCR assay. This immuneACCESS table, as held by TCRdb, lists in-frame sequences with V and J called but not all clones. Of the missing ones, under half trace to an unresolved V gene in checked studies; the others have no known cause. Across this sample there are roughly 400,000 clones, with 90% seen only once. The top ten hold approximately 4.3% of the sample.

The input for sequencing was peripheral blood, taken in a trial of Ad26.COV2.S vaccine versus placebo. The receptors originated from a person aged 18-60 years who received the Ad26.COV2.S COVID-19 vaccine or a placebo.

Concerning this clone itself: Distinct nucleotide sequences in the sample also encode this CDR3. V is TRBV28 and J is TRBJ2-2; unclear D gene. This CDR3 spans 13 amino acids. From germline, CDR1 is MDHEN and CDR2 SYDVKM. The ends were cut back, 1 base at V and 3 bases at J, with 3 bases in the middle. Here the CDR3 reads CASSLLDTGELFF. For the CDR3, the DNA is TGTGCCAGCAGTTTATTGGACACCGGGGAGCTGTTTTTT.

The CDR3 reads CASSPHESRGFGYTF. CDR3 sequence (DNA): TGTGCCAGCAGTCCTCACGAGTCACGGGGATTTGGCTACACCTTC. The chain couples TRBV28 to TRBJ1-2; D unclear. The CDR3 has 15 amino acids. Germline loops: CDR1 MDHEN, CDR2 SYDVKM. V dropped 5 bases and J dropped 7 bases, with 20 bases sitting between them.

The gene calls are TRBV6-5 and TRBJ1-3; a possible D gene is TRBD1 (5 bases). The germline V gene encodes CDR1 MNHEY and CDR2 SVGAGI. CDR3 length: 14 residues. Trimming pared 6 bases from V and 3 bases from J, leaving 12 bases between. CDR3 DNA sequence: TGTGCCAGCAGGGGGGTCGAGGGTGGAAACACCATATATTTT. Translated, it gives CASRGVEGGNTIYF.

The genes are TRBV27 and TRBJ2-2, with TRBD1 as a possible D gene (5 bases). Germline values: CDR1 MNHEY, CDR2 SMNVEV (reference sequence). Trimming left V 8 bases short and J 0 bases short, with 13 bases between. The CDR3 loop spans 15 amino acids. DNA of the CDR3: TGTGCCAGCGGAGCAGGGTCTCCGAACACCGGGGAGCTGTTTTTT. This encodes CASGAGSPNTGELFF.

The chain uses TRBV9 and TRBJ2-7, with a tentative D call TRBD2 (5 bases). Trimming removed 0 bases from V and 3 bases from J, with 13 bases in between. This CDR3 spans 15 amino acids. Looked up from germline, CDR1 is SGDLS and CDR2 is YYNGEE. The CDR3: CASSVGGRPNYEQYF. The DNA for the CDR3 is TGTGCCAGCAGCGTAGGCGGGCGACCAAACTACGAGCAGTACTTC.

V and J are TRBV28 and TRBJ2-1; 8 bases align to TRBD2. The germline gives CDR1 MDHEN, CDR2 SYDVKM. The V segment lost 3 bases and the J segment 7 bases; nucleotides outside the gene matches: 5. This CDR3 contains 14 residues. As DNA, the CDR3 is TGTGCCAGCAGTTTCATAGCGGGACGGAATGAGCAGTTCTTC. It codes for CASSFIAGRNEQFF.